Listed here is a single T cell receptor (beta chain). This clonotype was seen a handful of times. Its antigen remains unidentified. Qualities for individual bases were not recorded, and no much larger clone is one base off. Trimming takes 5 bases off V and 0 bases off J; junction bases not matched to a gene: 5. The CDR3 runs 15 residues from the cysteine to the phenylalanine. CDR3 DNA only is kept here, 45 bases in frame from base 1. The germline V gene encodes CDR1 SGHTA and CDR2 FQGTGA. The data belong to a study of T cells after yellow fever vaccination (dated by TCRdb to about 2019). In terms of the full investigation: Libraries from fractions with low cell numbers were prepared with the SMART-Seq v4 Ultra Low Input RNA kit. Bulk TCR alpha and beta repertoires were sequenced longitudinally to track T-cell clones before and after primary and booster YFV17D yellow fever vaccination. Two healthy male donors made up the cohort, one aged 18 to 29 years and the other aged 30 to 40 years. Blood was collected at multiple timepoints before and after primary and secondary immunization, and bulk PBMC replicates and cell subsets were isolated. What the work shows at the level of the full study, not this receptor alone: A small share of clonotypes was detected in both CD4 and CD8 compartments, with the overlap likely arising from convergent recombination. Most clones expanded after primary vaccination were re-detected after the booster (approximately 95% of CD4 and approximately 85% of CD8), suggesting broad memory maintenance. Compared with the primary T-cell response, the secondary T-cell response was weaker but faster, peaking on day 5 rather than day 15. Only a couple of donors were included in the study, so the extent to which the findings can be generalized is limited. Computational filtering was needed because FACS-sorted repertoires could contain abundant contaminating clonotypes from the bulk population.

For sequencing, an Illumina NovaSeq 6000 was employed. Synthesis of TCR cDNA relied on 5'RACE template switching, a step that introduced a universal primer site along with unique molecular identifiers. Priming for cDNA synthesis came from both the TCR alpha and TCR beta constant segments. Two PCR steps were used to amplify libraries, with sample barcodes and sequencing adapters being added in the second step. Sequencing of libraries was performed on Illumina HiSeq 2500 (2x100 bp) or NovaSeq (2x150 bp). The authors' analysis ran thus. MIGEC was used to demultiplex reads and collapse the reads into UMI consensus sequences, and MiXCR was used for V(D)J alignment. Vaccine-responding clonotypes were identified with edgeR using replicate PBMC samples, with FDR below 0.01 and a log2 fold change above 5 up to day 15 being required. Each bulk clonotype received a CD4 or CD8 identity based on whether the sequenced CD4 or CD8 repertoire contained that clonotype at higher abundance. TCRdb trimmed public reads at Q25 via fastp, called clones via MiXCR and kept in-frame beta chains. Each record represents a unique CDR3 protein, reported with the most common genes and DNA among its rows. Here the V and J calls rest on TCRdb's processing, not on the authors' analysis. The sample has 95,000 to 150,000 distinct CDR3 sequences on record, more than 7.5% of them singletons. Around 40% of the sample comes from the top ten.

Explained via the paper, the treatment or condition label denotes: live attenuated yellow fever vaccine strain. A standard Ficoll-Paque protocol was used to isolate PBMCs from peripheral blood. CD4 and CD8 T-cell fractions were isolated with Dynabeads CD4 and CD8 positive selection kits. TriZol was used to extract RNA from bulk PBMCs, CD4 and CD8 fractions, and dextramer-positive and dextramer-negative fractions. Here the sequenced sample was CD8+ T cells sorted from PBMCs, taken on the day of the yellow fever booster vaccination. The chain joins TRBV7-3 to TRBJ2-3, and TRBD1 aligns with 7 junction nucleotides. This TCR came from a man aged 18-30 years who received the YFV17D yellow fever vaccine. The nucleotides read TGTGCCAGCAGCCACGGGACAGCCAGCACAGATACGCAGTATTTT. Protein translation: CASSHGTASTDTQYF.